This TCR beta chain was profiled in a study of T cell responses to AZD1222 COVID-19 vaccine. Findings and limits, study-wide: The study identified only five to seven AZD1222 recipients as seropositive at baseline. A mostly white British donor set with more females was recruited, and clonal diversity was possibly underestimated. None of the repertoires were sampled until the peak T cell response had passed. Vaccination with two AZD1222 doses was followed by a rise in Spike-specific TCR breadth and depth.

Of note for this clone: Its cognate antigen is unknown.

Sequencing was performed with immunoSEQ multiplex PCR; in TCRdb, only in-frame clones are kept and a portion is missing. The sample consists of fewer than 200,000 clones, under 95% of them appearing once. The V gene lost 5 bases and the J gene lost 8 bases, with 7 bases spanning the gap. The CDR3 totals 11 residues. Germline lookup yields CDR1 MDHEN and CDR2 SYDVKM. The sequence came from an adult in good health. The material sequenced was peripheral blood, taken on day 0 of MenACWY control vaccination. The chain has TRBV28 and TRBJ2-1; no reliable D call. DNA of the CDR3: TGTGCCAGCAGTCAAAACCATGAGCAGTTCTTC. It translates to CASSQNHEQFF.